This T cell receptor beta chain was observed in a study of cytomegalovirus exposure and HLA in healthy donors. 60 Vbeta and 13 Jbeta primers were used in PCR. The table came from immunoSEQ multiplex PCR; TCRdb's copy has only in-frame clones and leaves some out. The sample lists tens of thousands of clones; 75% to 85% were seen once. There are a few counts of this clone. The TCR originated in a man in his sixties or seventies in good health and CMV-seropositive. Sequencing was carried out using PBMCs.

In nucleotides, the CDR3 is TGTGCCAGCCGTCCCAGCGGGGGGCAGGGTGAGCAGTTCTTC. It specifies CASRPSGGQGEQFF. The rearrangement uses TRBV11-3 and TRBJ2-1, with TRBD2 matching over 9 bases. Trimming removed 8 bases from V and 9 bases from J; junction bases left unmatched: 11. The CDR3 contains 14 residues. From germline, CDR1 is SGHNT and CDR2 YENEEA.